Shown below are 8 T cell receptor beta chains from a single sample sequenced in a study of shared clonotypes between healthy human individuals. CD45RO-negative cells were positively selected for CCR7, leaving out terminally differentiated effector memory CD45RA+ cells. Assay: immunoSEQ multiplex PCR; the TCRdb copy retains only in-frame clones and omits some. The sample holds roughly 550,000 clones, 95% to 96% seen once. The sequencing sample was made of naive CD8+ T cells sorted from blood. These receptors all come from a woman aged 25 to 45 in good health.

V gene TRBV27 combines with J gene TRBJ2-1, with 13 bases aligning to TRBD2. With V trimmed by 5 bases and J by 5 bases, 3 bases remained unmatched. This CDR3 region has 15 residues. Per the germline V gene, CDR1 is MNHEY and CDR2 is SMNVEV (reference sequence). The CDR3 nucleotides read TGTGCCAGCAGTCTCGGGACTAGCGGGAACAATGAGCAGTTCTTC. Encoded protein: CASSLGTSGNNEQFF.

This sequence joins TRBV6-1 and TRBJ1-2, with 9 nucleotides matching TRBD1. J lost 0 bases, V lost 3 bases, and 2 bases had no gene match. CDR1 and CDR2 from the germline V gene are MNHNS and SASEGT. The CDR3 covers 15 residues. CDR3 in DNA: TGTGCCAGCAGTGAGGGACAGGGTGCTAACTATGGCTACACCTTC. Its protein product is CASSEGQGANYGYTF.

The genes are TRBV2 and TRBJ2-1; 8 nucleotides align to TRBD1. J lost 6 bases, V lost 6 bases, and 4 bases had no gene match. The germline gives CDR1 SNHLY, CDR2 FYNNEI. The CDR3 is made up of 13 amino acids. CDR3 sequence (DNA): TGTGCCAGCAGATCACAGGGGGGCAATGAGCAGTTCTTC. It yields the protein CASRSQGGNEQFF.

This clone has just one count. The chain combines TRBV7-9 with TRBJ2-6, with D hard to call. Between the trimmed V and J ends, which lost 8 bases and 0 bases, there was a span of 14 bases. This CDR3 region has 16 residues. The V gene's germline CDR1 is SEHNR and CDR2 FQNEAQ (reference sequence). CDR3 amino acids: CASYMTVPSGANVLTF. The CDR3 nucleotides are TGTGCCAGCTATATGACGGTGCCCTCTGGGGCCAACGTCCTGACTTTC.

In this sample, this clone turned up a few times. The V gene is TRBV4-2, the J gene TRBJ1-1, with D unresolved. V dropped 3 bases and J dropped 1 base, with 12 bases sitting between them. The CDR3 loop spans 15 amino acids. CDR1 is LGHNA and CDR2 is YNFKEQ in the germline V gene. CDR3 bases: TGTGCCAGCAGCCATGGTCGATCTGGGAACACTGAAGCTTTCTTT. As protein: CASSHGRSGNTEAFF.

The chain joins TRBV13 to TRBJ2-7; D perhaps matches TRBD2 (5 bases). Trimming took off 3 bases at V and 3 bases at J, with 12 bases between the two ends. This CDR3 is 14 amino acids long. CDR1 PRHDT and CDR2 FYEKMQ come from the germline V gene (reference sequence). The CDR3 DNA is TGTGCCAGCAGCTTGGGGAGTCAAGGCTACGAGCAGTACTTC. Encoded protein: CASSLGSQGYEQYF.

A note on this clone: Other DNA sequences of this sample code for an identical CDR3. The chain is built from TRBV28 and TRBJ2-5; D call uncertain. The end of the DNA aligns better with TRBJ2-7, so the J call may be wrong. CDR1 is MDHEN, CDR2 SYDVKM, per germline. The CDR3 spans 15 residues. The CDR3, as DNA: TGTGCCAGCAGTTTATATTCCGGCAGTAGCTACGAGCAGTACTTC. Translation gives CASSLYSGSSYEQYF.

The V call is TRBV19, the J call TRBJ2-3; D tentatively reads TRBD1 or TRBD2 (6 bases each). Germline V gene lookup returns CDR1 LNHDA and CDR2 SQIVND (reference sequence). This CDR3 spans 18 amino acids. V gave up 3 bases and J gave up 1 base, with 20 bases separating them. Here the CDR3 DNA reads TGTGCCAGTAGTATGTCGGTCGGGGGCGCCGGGCGCACAGATACGCAGTATTTT. It encodes CASSMSVGGAGRTDTQYF.